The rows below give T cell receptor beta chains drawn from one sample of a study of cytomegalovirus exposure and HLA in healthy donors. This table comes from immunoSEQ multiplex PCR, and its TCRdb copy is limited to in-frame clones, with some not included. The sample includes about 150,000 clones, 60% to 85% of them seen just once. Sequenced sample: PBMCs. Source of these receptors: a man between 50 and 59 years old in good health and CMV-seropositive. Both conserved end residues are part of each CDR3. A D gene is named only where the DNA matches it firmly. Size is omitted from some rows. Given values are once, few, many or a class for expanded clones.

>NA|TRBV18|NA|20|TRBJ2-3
CASSPPTYSLTGQNTDTQYF
TGTGCCAGCTCACCCCCAACCTACTCCTTGACTGGACAGAACACAGATACGCAGTATTTT
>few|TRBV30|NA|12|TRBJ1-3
CAWSYMGNTIYF
TGTGCCTGGAGTTATATGGGAAACACCATATATTTT
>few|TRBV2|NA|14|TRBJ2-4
CASSEGTSIYIQYF
TGTGCCAGCAGTGAGGGGACATCTATCTACATTCAGTACTTC
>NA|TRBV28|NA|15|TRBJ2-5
CASSLFPGAGETQYF
TGTGCCAGCAGTTTATTCCCAGGGGCGGGAGAGACCCAGTACTTC
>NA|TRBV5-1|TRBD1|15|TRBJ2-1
CASSLTDRVGNEQFF
TGCGCCAGCAGCTTAACTGACAGGGTGGGCAATGAGCAGTTCTTC
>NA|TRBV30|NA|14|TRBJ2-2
CAWGGPLNTGELFF
TGTGCCTGGGGAGGACCCCTGAACACCGGGGAGCTGTTTTTT
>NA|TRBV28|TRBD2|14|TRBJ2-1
CASRRAGGSYEQFF
TGTGCCAGCAGAAGAGCGGGAGGGAGTTATGAGCAGTTCTTC
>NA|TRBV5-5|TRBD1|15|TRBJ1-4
CASSRTGGNFEKLFF
TGTGCCAGCAGCAGGACAGGAGGGAATTTTGAAAAACTGTTTTTT
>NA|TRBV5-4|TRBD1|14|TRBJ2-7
CASSRQGQLYEQYF
TGTGCCAGCAGCCGCCAGGGACAGCTCTACGAGCAGTACTTC
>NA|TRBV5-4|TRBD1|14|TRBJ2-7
CASNNRDRGGEQYF
TGTGCCAGCAACAACAGGGACAGGGGTGGAGAGCAGTACTTC
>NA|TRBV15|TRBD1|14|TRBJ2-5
CATSRVGQQETQYF
TGTGCCACCAGCAGAGTGGGACAGCAAGAGACCCAGTACTTC
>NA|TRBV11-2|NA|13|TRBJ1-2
CASSPGVGIGYTF
TGTGCCAGCAGCCCCGGGGTAGGGATTGGCTACACCTTC
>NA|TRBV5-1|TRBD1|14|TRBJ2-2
CASKRTGGIGELFF
TGCGCCAGCAAGCGGACAGGGGGGATCGGGGAGCTGTTTTTT
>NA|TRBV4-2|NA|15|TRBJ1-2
CASSQGFAGNYGYTF
TGTGCCAGCAGCCAAGGTTTCGCAGGGAACTATGGCTACACCTTC
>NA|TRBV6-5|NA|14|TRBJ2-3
CASSPGVVTDTQYF
TGTGCCAGCAGCCCGGGAGTGGTGACAGATACGCAGTATTTT
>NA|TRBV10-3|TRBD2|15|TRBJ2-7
CAISGASSGSGEQYF
TGTGCCATCAGTGGGGCATCTAGCGGGAGTGGCGAGCAGTACTTC
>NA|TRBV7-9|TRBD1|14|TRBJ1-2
CASSSGQGLDGYTF
TGTGCCAGCAGCTCGGGACAGGGGCTAGATGGCTACACCTTC
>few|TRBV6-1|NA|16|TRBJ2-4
CASSELKEITKNIQYF
TGTGCCAGCAGTGAATTGAAGGAGATAACCAAAAACATTCAGTACTTC
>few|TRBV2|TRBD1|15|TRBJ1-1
CASSRGQGARTEAFF
TGTGCCAGCAGTAGAGGACAGGGGGCGAGGACTGAAGCTTTCTTT
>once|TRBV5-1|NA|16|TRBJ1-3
CASSLAGRAPGNTIYF
TGCGCCAGCAGCTTGGCGGGCAGGGCACCCGGAAACACCATATATTTT
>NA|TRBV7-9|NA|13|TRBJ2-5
CSSSSSSDQTQYF
TGTTCCAGCAGCTCTTCTAGCGATCAGACCCAGTACTTC
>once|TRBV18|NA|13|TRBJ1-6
CASSRAHNSPLHF
TGTGCCAGCTCACGGGCCCATAATTCACCCCTCCACTTT
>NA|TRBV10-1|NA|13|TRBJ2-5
CASSSGQQETQYF
TGCGCCAGCAGCTCAGGACAGCAAGAGACCCAGTACTTC
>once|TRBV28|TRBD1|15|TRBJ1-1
CASSQRGQKNTEAFF
TGTGCCAGCAGCCAGAGGGGACAGAAGAACACTGAAGCTTTCTTT
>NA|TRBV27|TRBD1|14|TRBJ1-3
CASSRQGSGNTIYF
TGTGCCAGCAGTAGACAGGGCTCTGGAAACACCATATATTTT
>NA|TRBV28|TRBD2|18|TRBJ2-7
CASSSPSGLASSWYEQYF
TGTGCCAGCAGTTCCCCCTCCGGACTAGCGTCCTCTTGGTACGAGCAGTACTTC
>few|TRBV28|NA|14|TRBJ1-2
CASSFRGGIYGYTF
TGTGCCAGCAGTTTTCGGGGTGGTATCTATGGCTACACCTTC
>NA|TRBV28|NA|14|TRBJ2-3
CASSLSQGTDTQYF
TGTGCCAGCAGTTTAAGTCAGGGGACAGATACGCAGTATTTT
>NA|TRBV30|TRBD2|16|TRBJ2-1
CAWTAGTSGSRNEQFF
TGTGCCTGGACCGCCGGGACTAGCGGGAGCAGGAATGAGCAGTTCTTC
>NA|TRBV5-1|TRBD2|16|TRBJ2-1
CASSLTSGRGYNEQFF
TGCGCCAGCAGCCTTACTAGCGGGAGGGGGTACAATGAGCAGTTCTTC
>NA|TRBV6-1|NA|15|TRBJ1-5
CASSEVVDSNQPQHF
TGTGCCAGCAGTGAAGTGGTAGATAGCAATCAGCCCCAGCATTTT
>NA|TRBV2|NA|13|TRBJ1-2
CASIAKTNYGYTF
TGTGCCAGCATTGCAAAAACAAACTATGGCTACACCTTC
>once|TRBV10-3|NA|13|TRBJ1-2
CAISPQTNYGYTF
TGTGCCATCAGTCCCCAGACTAACTATGGCTACACCTTC
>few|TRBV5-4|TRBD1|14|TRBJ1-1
CASTSSGTVFEAFF
TGTGCCAGCACCTCATCGGGGACAGTTTTTGAAGCTTTCTTT
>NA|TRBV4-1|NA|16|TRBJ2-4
CASSQDGQGFLNIQYF
TGCGCCAGCAGCCAAGATGGCCAGGGGTTTTTGAACATTCAGTACTTC
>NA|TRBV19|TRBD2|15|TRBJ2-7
CASSIGAGGYREQYF
TGTGCCAGTAGTATAGGTGCGGGGGGCTATCGCGAGCAGTACTTC
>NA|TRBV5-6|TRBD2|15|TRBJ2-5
CASSLGLAGGGTQYF
TGTGCCAGCAGCCTGGGACTAGCGGGAGGAGGGACCCAGTACTTC
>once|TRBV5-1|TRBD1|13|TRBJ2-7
CASSLAGGTEQYF
TGCGCCAGCAGCTTAGCAGGGGGCACCGAGCAGTACTTC
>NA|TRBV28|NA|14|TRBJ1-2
CASSLPWEGTGYTF
TGTGCCAGCAGTTTACCCTGGGAGGGCACTGGCTACACCTTC
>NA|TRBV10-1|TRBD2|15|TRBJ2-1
CASSGGSGRGNEQFF
TGCGCCAGCAGCGGCGGCAGCGGGAGGGGCAATGAGCAGTTCTTC
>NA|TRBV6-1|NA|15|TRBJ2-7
CASSEARLSSYEQYF
TGTGCCAGCAGTGAAGCGCGGCTGAGCTCCTACGAGCAGTACTTC
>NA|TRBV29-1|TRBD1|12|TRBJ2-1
CSVTGQGNEQFF
TGCAGCGTTACGGGACAGGGCAATGAGCAGTTCTTC
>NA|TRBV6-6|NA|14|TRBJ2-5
CASSYSELAETQYF
TGTGCCAGCAGTTACTCTGAGCTAGCGGAGACCCAGTACTTC
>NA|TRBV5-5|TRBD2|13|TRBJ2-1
CASSLGTRNEQFF
TGTGCCAGCAGCTTAGGGACTAGAAATGAGCAGTTCTTC
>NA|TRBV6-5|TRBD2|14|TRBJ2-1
CASSIAGTYNEQFF
TGTGCCAGCAGCATAGCGGGAACGTACAATGAGCAGTTCTTC
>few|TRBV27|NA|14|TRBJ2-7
CASTLTLGHYEQYF
TGTGCCAGCACCCTAACTCTAGGACACTACGAGCAGTACTTC
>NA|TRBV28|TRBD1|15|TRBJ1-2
CASSRPGTGIYGYTF
TGTGCCAGCAGTCGTCCCGGGACAGGGATCTATGGCTACACCTTC
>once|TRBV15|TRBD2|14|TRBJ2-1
CATSGTLAGGKQFF
TGTGCCACCAGCGGGACTCTAGCGGGAGGTAAGCAGTTCTTC
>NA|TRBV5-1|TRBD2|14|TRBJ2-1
CASSFPSGRGEQFF
TGCGCCAGCAGCTTCCCTAGCGGGAGGGGTGAGCAGTTCTTC
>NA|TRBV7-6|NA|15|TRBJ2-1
CASSLRRGHYNEQFF
TGTGCCAGCAGCTTACGCAGGGGACACTACAATGAGCAGTTCTTC
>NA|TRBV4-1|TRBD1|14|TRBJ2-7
CASSPRDRSYEQYF
TGCGCCAGCAGCCCGAGGGACAGGTCCTACGAGCAGTACTTC
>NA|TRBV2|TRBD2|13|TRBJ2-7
CAGGGLASDEQYF
TGTGCCGGGGGGGGACTAGCTTCCGACGAGCAGTACTTC
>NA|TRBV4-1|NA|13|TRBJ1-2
CASSQLRNYGYTF
TGCGCCAGCAGCCAGTTACGGAACTATGGCTACACCTTC